This passage covers 25 T cell receptor beta chains from one sample sequenced in a study of T cells of healthy individuals. MiXCR was run by TCRdb on the 5' RACE reads, yielding one entry per CDR3 protein. The table has 50,000 to 55,000 distinct CDR3 sequences, 14% to 15% seen once. The receptors were gathered from a human donor in good health.

This clonotype showed up many times. This sequence joins TRBV6-2 or TRBV6-3 and TRBJ2-1; either TRBD1 or TRBD2 may fit D (5 bases each). In germline, CDR1 is MNHEY, CDR2 SVGEGT. CDR3 length equals 14 residues. The V and J ends lost 4 bases and 7 bases respectively, with 14 bases between them. The CDR3 sequence is CASSSGGSGNEQFF. CDR3 DNA: TGTGCCAGCAGTTCGGGCGGGTCAGGGAATGAGCAGTTCTTC.

This clonotype was recorded at least ten times. This chain links TRBV5-1 with TRBJ1-6; D is unclear. Per the germline V gene, CDR1 is SGHRS and CDR2 is YFSETQ. CDR3 length equals 13 residues. Trimming pared 0 bases from V and 10 bases from J, leaving 8 bases between. The CDR3 loop reads CASSLGTGSPLHF. Written as DNA, the CDR3 is TGCGCCAGCAGCTTGGGAACGGGCTCACCCCTCCACTTT. Complete variable domain (other parts from reference TRBV5-1 and TRBJ1-6): KAGVTQTPRYLIKTRGQQVTLSCSPISGHRSVSWYQQTPGQGLQFLFEYFSETQRNKGNFPGRFSGRQFSNSRSEMNVSTLELGDSALYLCASSLGTGSPLHFGNGTRLTVT.

The CDR3 sequence: CASSLSPSMNTEAFF. The CDR3, as DNA: TGTGCCAGCAGCTTGTCCCCCTCCATGAACACTGAAGCTTTCTTT. The chain is built from TRBV5-5 and TRBJ1-1; unclear D gene. This CDR3 comprises 15 residues. V shed 1 base and J shed 0 bases, with 10 bases lying between them. Germline assignment: CDR1 SGHKS and CDR2 YYEKEE (reference sequence). Together with reference TRBV5-5 and TRBJ1-1, the CDR3 gives the full variable domain: DAGVTQSPTHLIKTRGQQVTLRCSPISGHKSVSWYQQVLGQGPQFIFQYYEKEERGRGNFPDRFSARQFPNYSSELNVNALLLGDSALYLCASSLSPSMNTEAFFGQGTRLTVV.

This chain joins TRBV5-6 and TRBJ1-1, with TRBD1 as a possible D gene (5 bases). Looked up from germline, CDR1 is SGHDT and CDR2 is YYEEEE. V lost 0 bases, J lost 1 base, and 10 bases lay in between. The CDR3 sequence is 15 residues long. CDR3 protein: CASSLETGRNTEAFF. As DNA, the CDR3 is TGTGCCAGCAGCTTGGAAACAGGCCGGAACACTGAAGCTTTCTTT.

As concerns this clonotype: This may be a read error, as it is one base from a much larger clone. The J gene is TRBJ1-1, the V gene TRBV6-2 or TRBV6-3; no clear D. The V end was cut by 2 bases, the J end by 1 base, with 14 bases between. The CDR3 contains 16 residues. CDR1 and CDR2 from the germline V gene are MNHEY and SVGEGT. The CDR3 spells CASSYDRPGRNTEAFF. The CDR3 DNA reads TGTGCCAGCAGTTACGATAGGCCAGGCAGGAACACTGAAGCTTTCTTT.

This clonotype showed up just a few times. This chain links TRBV9 with TRBJ2-2; D gene ambiguous. CDR3 length equals 12 residues. CDR1 is SGDLS and CDR2 is YYNGEE in the germline V gene. Trimming took 4 bases from V and 4 from J, leaving 5 bases between them. The CDR3 region is CASSSLTGELFF. The CDR3 bases are TGTGCCAGCAGCTCGCTCACCGGGGAGCTGTTTTTT.

About this clonotype: The CDR3 does not close with the conserved phenylalanine or tryptophan, likely indicating a read error. The V call is TRBV20-1, the J call TRBJ1-1; no clear D. V lost 5 bases and J lost 1, with 8 bases in between. This CDR3 has 12 amino acids. Germline-derived CDR1 and CDR2 are DFQATT and SNEGSKA (reference sequence). The CDR3 region has the DNA TGCAGTGCTCGTCACACGAACACTGAAGCTTTCTCT. Translated, it gives CSARHTNTEAFS.

Only a few counts were recorded for this clonotype. The chain joins TRBV4-1 to TRBJ2-5, with D possibly TRBD2 on 7 matching bases. CDR1 is MGHRA, CDR2 YSYEKL, per germline. V dropped 1 base and J dropped 3 bases, with 27 bases sitting between them. The CDR3 length is 20 residues. CDR3 DNA: TGCGCCAGCAGCCAAGTGACGGGGGGCCCGGGGCCGAGGTCAGAAGAGACCCAGTACTTC. As protein: CASSQVTGGPGPRSEETQYF.

This clonotype was counted at least ten times. The chain has TRBV11-2 and TRBJ2-1, with TRBD2 matching 10 bases. The V gene end was trimmed by 5 bases and the J gene end by 5 bases; junction bases not matched to a gene: 12. This CDR3 has 17 amino acids. From germline, CDR1 is SGHAT and CDR2 FQNNGV. CDR3: CASSPTSQREGNNEQFF. CDR3 nucleotide sequence: TGTGCCAGCAGCCCAACCTCACAGCGGGAGGGAAACAATGAGCAGTTCTTC.

The chain couples TRBV5-4 to TRBJ2-5; D remains ambiguous. This CDR3 is built from 11 residues. The germline V and J ends were trimmed by 3 bases and 0 bases, with 0 bases remaining between them. The germline CDR1 and CDR2 sequences are SGHNT and YYREEE (reference sequence). The CDR3 region is CASSYQETQYF. In DNA, the CDR3 is TGTGCCAGCAGCTACCAAGAGACCCAGTACTTC.

The CDR3, as DNA: TGTGCCAGCACCGACCAACGGGGGCGTGAGACCCAGTACTTC. This gives the protein CASTDQRGRETQYF. V gene TRBV6-6 combines with J gene TRBJ2-5, with D possibly being TRBD1 or TRBD2 (6 bases each). The CDR3 sequence is 14 residues long. Trimming cost V 7 bases and J 5 bases, with 17 bases left between them. Germline values: CDR1 MNHNY, CDR2 SVGAGI (reference sequence).

This clonotype was recorded at least ten times. The genes are TRBV20-1 and TRBJ2-5, with TRBD2 identical over 7 bases. The junction had 9 bases not matched to a gene; V was cut back by 0 bases and J by 5 bases. The CDR3 is 15 amino acids. The germline CDR1 and CDR2 sequences are DFQATT and SNEGSKA (reference sequence). CDR3 amino acids: CSARDGGEARETQYF. The CDR3 DNA follows: TGCAGTGCTAGAGATGGGGGGGAGGCCCGCGAGACCCAGTACTTC.

This clonotype was seen only a few times. V is TRBV3-1 and J is TRBJ2-3; TRBD2 is a possible D gene (5 bases). The germline gives CDR1 LGHDT, CDR2 YNNKEL (reference sequence). The CDR3 contains 15 residues. With 1 base removed from V and 0 bases from J, the gap between germline ends came to 8 bases. CDR3 in DNA: TGTGCCAGCAGCCAAGCTAGCAGAAGCACAGATACGCAGTATTTT. Residues: CASSQASRSTDTQYF.

This clonotype appeared a few times. The V gene is TRBV20-1, the J gene TRBJ2-3; perhaps TRBD1 as D (5 bases). The CDR3 is 15 amino acids. V shed 5 bases and J shed 1 base, with 16 bases lying between them. Germline V gene data show CDR1 as DFQATT and CDR2 as SNEGSKA (reference sequence). CDR3 residues: CSAERGQEGTDTQYF. CDR3 in DNA: TGCAGTGCTGAAAGGGGCCAAGAGGGCACAGATACGCAGTATTTT.

This clonotype appeared many times. The gene calls are TRBV20-1 and TRBJ2-7; TRBD2 aligns across 10 bases. The germline V gene has CDR1 DFQATT and CDR2 SNEGSKA (reference sequence). With 5 bases clipped from V and 2 bases from J, the junction kept 9 bases outside the gene matches. The CDR3 is made up of 15 amino acids. In DNA form, the CDR3 reads TGCAGTGCTCCTTATTCCGGGACTAGCGCCTACGAGCAGTACTTC. Translated: CSAPYSGTSAYEQYF.

This clonotype was seen a few times. This chain uses TRBV4-3 with TRBJ2-7; tentatively, D is TRBD1 (5 bases). V shed 0 bases and J shed 0 bases, with 9 bases lying between them. Germline CDR1 LGHNA, CDR2 YSLEER. The CDR3 is made up of 15 amino acids. This CDR3 is CASSQDPQGSYEQYF. CDR3 nucleotides: TGCGCCAGCAGCCAAGATCCCCAGGGCTCCTACGAGCAGTACTTC.

This clonotype was seen repeatedly, ten times or more. The CDR3 sequence is CASSYQYTDTQYF. Here the CDR3 DNA reads TGTGCCAGCAGTTACCAGTACACAGATACGCAGTATTTT. The V gene is TRBV6-2 or TRBV6-3, the J gene TRBJ2-3; D call uncertain. The CDR3 runs to 13 residues. CDR1 and CDR2 from the germline V gene are MNHEY and SVGEGT. Trimming shortened V by 2 bases and J by 2 bases, and 5 bases separated the two germline ends.

V gene TRBV5-5 combines with J gene TRBJ1-2; D unresolved. There are 13 residues in the CDR3. With 4 bases removed from V and 6 bases from J, the gap between germline ends came to 13 bases. The germline CDR1 and CDR2 sequences are SGHKS and YYEKEE (reference sequence). CDR3 sequence reads: CASSLTTTDGYTF. CDR3 in DNA: TGTGCCAGCAGCCTTACGACCACAGATGGCTACACCTTC.

This clonotype was counted many times. The chain links TRBV20-1 to TRBJ2-5, with D perhaps given as TRBD1 or TRBD2 (5 bases each). Germline lookup yields CDR1 DFQATT and CDR2 SNEGSKA (reference sequence). The V and J ends lost 4 bases and 0 bases respectively, with 15 bases between them. This CDR3 is built from 15 residues. The CDR3 reads CSATPGTGYQETQYF. The CDR3 DNA follows: TGCAGTGCTACCCCCGGGACCGGGTACCAAGAGACCCAGTACTTC.

This clonotype was found once. This chain uses TRBV5-1 with TRBJ2-1; 11 nucleotides agree with TRBD2. Germline V gene lookup returns CDR1 SGHRS and CDR2 YFSETQ. The CDR3 covers 16 residues. V shed 3 bases and J 5 bases; nucleotides not matched to a gene: 7. CDR3 coding DNA: TGCGCCAGCAGCTCGCAACTAGCGGGGGCGCACAATGAGCAGTTCTTC. Its protein is CASSSQLAGAHNEQFF.

This sequence joins TRBV12-3 or TRBV12-4 and TRBJ2-7; maybe TRBD2 (5 bases). Trimming pared 6 bases from V and 1 base from J, leaving 13 bases between. The CDR3 extends over 14 amino acids. CDR3 bases: TGTGCCAGCAGACCGCGGACGGGATCCTACGAGCAGTACTTC. It yields the protein CASRPRTGSYEQYF.

About this clonotype: A much larger clone sits a single nucleotide away, making a read error possible. V gene TRBV6-2 or TRBV6-3 combines with J gene TRBJ2-7; no definite D call. The CDR3 loop spans 11 amino acids. Per germline, CDR1 MNHEY and CDR2 SVGEGT. CDR3: CASSFSHEQYF. The CDR3 coding sequence is TGTGCCAGCAGTTTCTCCCACGAGCAGTACTTC.

This clonotype was recorded a few times. CDR3 region: CASSSSKTDPYGYTF. CDR3 sequence (DNA): TGTGCCAGCAGCTCCAGCAAGACAGACCCGTATGGCTACACCTTC. This rearrangement joins TRBV9 to TRBJ1-2; weak D call: TRBD1 (5 bases). CDR1 and CDR2 from the germline V gene are SGDLS and YYNGEE. V gave up 4 bases and J gave up 5 bases, with 18 bases separating them. CDR3 length equals 15 residues.

The chain is built from TRBV6-1 and TRBJ2-2, with TRBD2 matching over 11 bases. CDR3 size: 18 residues. CDR1 and CDR2 (germline): MNHNS, SASEGT. J was trimmed by 5 bases and V by 3 bases; bases with no gene match: 11. The CDR3 DNA is TGTGCCAGCAGTGAGGTCGGTAGCGGGAGGGCTAGAACCGGGGAGCTGTTTTTT. Its protein product is CASSEVGSGRARTGELFF.

This clonotype showed up just a few times. The CDR3 bases are TGTGCCAGCAGGGTAGGCTCGGGGAGCTCTGGAAACACCATATATTTT. Translating gives CASRVGSGSSGNTIYF. This chain links TRBV28 with TRBJ1-3; D is uncertain. Germline CDR1 is MDHEN and CDR2 is SYDVKM. Trimming removed 6 bases from V and 0 bases from J, with 15 bases in between. This CDR3 contains 16 residues.